This T cell receptor beta chain was sequenced in a study of technical replicates of blood from several donors. Here immunoSEQ multiplex PCR was the method, and the copy in TCRdb shows in-frame clones only, minus some. The sample lists 70,000 to 95,000 clones, around 97% seen once, with almost 0.3% in the top ten. This CDR3 region has 16 residues. Germline values: CDR1 MNHNY, CDR2 SVGAGI (reference sequence). V dropped 0 bases and J dropped 7; count of bases not matched to a gene: 4. Sequences were obtained from T cells isolated from PBMCs. The genes are TRBV6-6 and TRBJ2-2, with 11 bases identical to TRBD2. This receptor was identified in a human donor in good health. The CDR3 region has the DNA TGTGCCAGCAGTTACTCTAGCGGGAGGGCGGTCGGGGAGCTGTTTTTT. Amino acids: CASSYSSGRAVGELFF.